The source of this T cell receptor beta chain is a study of blood T cells in healthy people across ages. The study, taken as a whole, reports: Bulk PBMC profiling left naive and antigen-experienced comparisons inconclusive. Those diversity estimates obtained from one million T cells were thought to be underestimates.

A second 7 to 11 cycle PCR used barcoded and J-beta primers. Each CDR3 protein is one row after TCRdb ran MiXCR on the 5' RACE reads. The sample holds under 950,000 distinct CDR3 sequences, roughly 20% seen once. Germline V gene data show CDR1 as SGHRS and CDR2 as YFSETQ. The CDR3 has 14 residues. To note about this clonotype: Its antigen is not known. A junction boundary mismatches the germline segment, possibly from a read error.

The sample taken for sequencing was blood. V is TRBV5-1 and J is TRBJ2-4; perhaps TRBD1 as D (6 bases). The TCR comes from a man aged 65 to 79 in good health. CDR3 DNA: TGCGCCAGCGCTACCGGGACGGCAAGGGACATTCAGCACTTC. This translates into CASATGTARDIQHF.